The 11 T cell receptor beta chains in this list originate from one sample, sequenced in a study of blood T cells in healthy people across ages. Then a second PCR, running roughly 7 to 11 cycles, was carried out with a sample-barcoded 5' primer and a J-beta primer mix. One entry per CDR3 protein, called by TCRdb with MiXCR from the 5' RACE reads. The table shows about 1.6 million distinct CDR3 sequences, with around 36% occurring only once. Sequenced input: blood. The receptor source for this set is a woman aged 30 to 39 in good health.

The J gene is TRBJ1-5, the V gene TRBV6-1, with a possible D match to TRBD1 (5 bases). The CDR3 extends over 12 amino acids. The V end lost 10 bases, the J end lost 7 bases, and 14 bases lay between the germline ends. Germline assignment: CDR1 MNHNS and CDR2 SASEGT. The DNA of the CDR3 is TGTGCCACCAGGGTCGGCGGGCAGCCCCAGCATTTT. Encoded protein: CATRVGGQPQHF.

The chain combines TRBV12-3 or TRBV12-4 with TRBJ2-6; D is ambiguous. V shed 6 bases and J shed 3 bases, with 15 bases lying between them. This CDR3 comprises 16 residues. The DNA for the CDR3 is TGTGCCAGCAGGAGAGGTGGTGAACGTGGGGCCAACGTCCTGACTTTC. It translates to CASRRGGERGANVLTF.

The rearrangement uses TRBV20-1 and TRBJ2-1; TRBD2 matches at 9 bases. CDR3 length equals 15 residues. Losses at the gene ends were 1 base for V and 4 bases for J; bases not matched to a gene: 5. Germline V gives CDR1 DFQATT, CDR2 SNEGSKA (reference sequence). CDR3 sequence: CSARAVAGAYNEQFF. Written as DNA, the CDR3 is TGCAGTGCTAGAGCTGTAGCGGGGGCTTACAATGAGCAGTTCTTC.

Notes on this clonotype: Compared with germline, one end of the junction differs, possibly owing to a read error. The chain employs TRBV3-1 and TRBJ1-2; D ambiguous. Germline V gene data show CDR1 as LGHDT and CDR2 as YNNKEL (reference sequence). This CDR3 spans 13 amino acids. The CDR3 here is CASNLGANYGYTF. The CDR3 DNA is TGTGCTAGCAACCTTGGGGCTAACTATGGCTACACCTTC.

This clonotype has more than one count but fewer than ten. The rearrangement links TRBV13 to TRBJ2-5; TRBD2 aligns across 9 bases. V lost 7 bases, J lost 11 bases, and 14 bases stayed unmatched. In germline, CDR1 is PRHDT, CDR2 FYEKMQ (reference sequence). The CDR3 has 14 amino acids. The CDR3 loop is CASTYSGRPREQYF. In nucleotides, the CDR3 is TGTGCCAGCACTTATAGCGGGAGACCCAGAGAGCAGTACTTC.

The chain couples TRBV2 to TRBJ2-5; D ambiguous. The CDR3 spans 13 residues. Germline assignment: CDR1 SNHLY and CDR2 FYNNEI. V dropped 4 bases and J dropped 5 bases, with 11 bases sitting between them. CDR3 bases: TGTGCCAGCAGTGTCGAGTTTAAGGAGACCCAGTACTTC. Translation gives CASSVEFKETQYF.

The V gene is TRBV7-9, the J gene TRBJ2-1; 9 nucleotides match TRBD2. The length of the CDR3 is 16 residues. Trimming at V came to 5 bases and at J to 4 bases, leaving 9 bases not matched to a gene. Germline loops: CDR1 SEHNR, CDR2 FQNEAQ (reference sequence). The CDR3 coding sequence is TGTGCCAGCAGCCGATGGATTGCGGGAGGGTACAATGAGCAGTTCTTC. Protein: CASSRWIAGGYNEQFF.

The chain couples TRBV6-1 to TRBJ2-7; either TRBD1 or TRBD2 may fit D (5 bases each). The CDR3 extends over 16 amino acids. The germline V and J ends were trimmed by 6 bases and 4 bases, with 22 bases remaining between them. CDR1 and CDR2 (germline): MNHNS, SASEGT. This CDR3 is CASSLHSTGRQYEQYF. The DNA of the CDR3 is TGTGCCAGCAGCCTTCATAGTACGGGACGCCAATACGAGCAGTACTTC.

The sample holds a few counts of this clonotype. The gene calls are TRBV15 and TRBJ2-1, with 10 bases matching TRBD1. This CDR3 has 13 residues. Germline V gene lookup returns CDR1 LNHNV and CDR2 YYDKDF (reference sequence). J gave up 7 bases and V 7 bases, and 4 bases lay outside the gene matches. In DNA, the CDR3 is TGTGCCACCAAGGGACAGGGGTGGAATGAGCAGTTCTTC. Protein: CATKGQGWNEQFF.

This clonotype occurred a few times. A junction end diverges from the germline sequence, so it may reflect a read error. The chain has TRBV6-6 and TRBJ1-1; 10 bases align to TRBD1. Germline V gives CDR1 MNHNY, CDR2 SVGAGI (reference sequence). This CDR3 is 17 amino acids long. The CDR3 bases are TGTGCCAACAGTTACTCGAGGGACAGGGGAAGGGGTGCTGAAGCTTTCTTT. Translated: CANSYSRDRGRGAEAFF.

The rearrangement links TRBV6-5 to TRBJ2-5, with D possibly TRBD2 on 5 matching bases. Per the germline V gene, CDR1 is MNHEY and CDR2 is SVGAGI. This CDR3 is 15 amino acids long. V lost 5 bases to trimming and J lost 2 bases, with 15 bases between them. The CDR3 is CASSDTAAPQETQYF. As DNA, the CDR3 is TGTGCCAGCAGTGATACAGCGGCCCCTCAAGAGACCCAGTACTTC.